This is a list of T cell receptor beta chains from one sample in a study of control samples from healthy donors and cancer patients. Measured with immunoSEQ multiplex PCR; TCRdb has only the in-frame clones, and not every one. This sample has 120,000 or so clones; around 87% occur once, and the top ten carry 9% to 13%. Material: blood. These receptor sequences come from a man under 40 in good health. Both conserved end residues are trimmed from each CDR3. Clone size, where shown, is once, few, many, or a class for clones that have expanded.

ASSHGQFYEQY,TRBV5-1,.
ASSPRAHPFGEKLF,TRBV4-2,.
ASSLRWDSVNQPQH,TRBV4-1,.
ATSRGNTGELF,TRBV24-1,.
ASKDILSGELF,TRBV5-1,once
ASSLGSSYEQY,TRBV18,.
ASSQATVPPRSATNEKLF,TRBV5-1,.
ASSYSSSSTDTQY,TRBV6-2/TRBV6-3,.
ASSLTGSTYNSPLH,TRBV7-3,.
AWSGGNTIY,TRBV30,.
ATSDPPGRGGQETQY,TRBV24-1,once
ASSLNQLATNEKLF,TRBV7-2,once
ASSYKGSDYGYT,TRBV6-6,.
ASRPDRMSNQPQH,TRBV19,.
ATPRATGELF,TRBV12-3/TRBV12-4,.
ASSRDTYQPQH,TRBV5-5,.
ASSPRRIEVDTIY,TRBV11-2,.
ASSYRKNTEAF,TRBV6-5,.
ASSQENTEAF,TRBV2,.
ATSDFGQKETQY,TRBV24-1,.
ASRGQGLNYGYT,TRBV19,.
ASSEEGRRGALF,TRBV7-2,.
ASSKGGRGPFGEETQY,TRBV21-1,.
ASSPDRGPPLH,TRBV12-3/TRBV12-4,.
ASSSPGAVTEAF,TRBV28,.
AISDQGSSGNTIY,TRBV10-3,.
ASRNLGEEF,TRBV27,.
ASSESGQGAYNEQF,TRBV10-1,.
AWTPFGPGGNTIY,TRBV30,.
ATTKTRLNSTDTQY,TRBV15,few
ASSQGSSSPLH,TRBV18,.
ASSAAPGSAYEQY,TRBV25-1,.
ASSVVPRQNTGELF,TRBV9,.
ASSLQSYEQY,TRBV5-5,once
ASSFRGGNTEAF,TRBV27,.
ASSLDQGLNYGYT,TRBV7-2,.
ASSEAVGTNEKLF,TRBV25-1,.
ASGGTSNSPLH,TRBV2,.
AWSVQPNQPQH,TRBV30,.
ASRQQGADYGYT,TRBV28,.
ASSHPGQQSTDTQY,TRBV14,.
ASSERITSGALNTGELF,TRBV10-2,.
ASGTLGGMGVGSPLH,TRBV27,.
ASRGTGQPQH,TRBV6-5,.
ASSHPQDNKDTQY,TRBV7-3,.
ASSQSAGLNTEAF,TRBV23-1,.
ASSQGQGMETEAF,TRBV4-1,.
ASRYLGAQGYT,TRBV6-5,.
ASRFASGDTGELF,TRBV7-2,.
ASSPFLRGEGSPLH,TRBV5-1,.
ASSQEFPAGSSYNSPLH,TRBV4-2,once
ASSLVGLSGNTIY,TRBV11-3,.
ASSRTGSNQPQH,TRBV6-6,.
ASSLEGNSPLH,TRBV7-9,.
ASSEDRGYNEQF,TRBV6-1,.
ASSQTLNTEAF,TRBV11-2,.